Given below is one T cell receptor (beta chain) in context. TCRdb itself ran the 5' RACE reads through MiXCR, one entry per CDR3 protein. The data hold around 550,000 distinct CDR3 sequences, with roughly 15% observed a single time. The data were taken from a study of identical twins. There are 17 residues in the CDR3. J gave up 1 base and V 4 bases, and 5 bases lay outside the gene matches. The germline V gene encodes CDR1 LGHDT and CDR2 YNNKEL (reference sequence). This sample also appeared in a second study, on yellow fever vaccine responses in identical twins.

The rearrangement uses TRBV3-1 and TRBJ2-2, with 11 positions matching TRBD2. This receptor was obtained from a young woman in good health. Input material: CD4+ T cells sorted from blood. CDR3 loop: CASSRWTSGLNTGELFF. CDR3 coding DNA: TGTGCCAGCAGCCGCTGGACTAGCGGGCTGAACACCGGGGAGCTGTTTTTT.